The 22 T cell receptor beta chains listed next were all sequenced from one sample in a study of cytomegalovirus exposure and HLA in healthy donors. The PCR had 60 Vbeta and 13 Jbeta primers. Profiled with immunoSEQ multiplex PCR; TCRdb holds only in-frame clones, not every one. The sample includes 150,000 to 200,000 clones, around 77% seen only once; the top ten take around 2.2%. Sequenced: PBMCs. The origin of the receptors is a man between 60 and 70 years old in good health and CMV-seronegative.

This chain connects TRBV6-5 to TRBJ2-7; D is ambiguous. Germline V gene data show CDR1 as MNHEY and CDR2 as SVGAGI. V gave up 5 bases and J gave up 3 bases, with 17 bases separating them. The CDR3 has 15 residues. In DNA, the CDR3 is TGTGCCAGCAGTGTTTCGAGTATGCGGTTCTACGAGCAGTACTTC. It translates to CASSVSSMRFYEQYF.

This clone has just one count. The CDR3 DNA reads as TGTGCCAGCAGCCATAGCGGGGCAGGCGAGCAGTACTTC. Translated: CASSHSGAGEQYF. The V and J genes are TRBV11-2 and TRBJ2-7; 8 bases map to TRBD2. CDR1 SGHAT and CDR2 FQNNGV come from the germline V gene. The CDR3 consists of 13 residues. V lost 5 bases and J lost 6; bases outside the gene matches: 6. The full variable domain, its missing parts supplied by reference TRBV11-2 and TRBJ2-7, is EAGVAQSPRYKIIEKRQSVAFWCNPISGHATLYWYQQILGQGPKLLIQFQNNGVVDDSQLPKDRFSAERLKGVDSTLKIQPAKLEDSAVYLCASSHSGAGEQYFGPGTRLTVT.

The chain carries TRBV10-3 and TRBJ2-2; TRBD2 matches 11 bases. The germline V gene encodes CDR1 ENHRY and CDR2 SYGVKD. With V trimmed by 1 base and J by 5 bases, 3 bases remained unmatched. CDR3 length equals 16 residues. The CDR3 reads CAISEYLAGGTGELFF. Here the CDR3 DNA reads TGTGCCATCAGTGAGTACCTAGCGGGAGGAACCGGGGAGCTGTTTTTT.

This clone was counted once. The J gene is TRBJ2-1, the V gene TRBV6-5; maybe TRBD1 (6 bases). The CDR3 is 14 amino acids. Germline V gene lookup returns CDR1 MNHEY and CDR2 SVGAGI. Trimming pared 5 bases from V and 5 bases from J, leaving 13 bases between. The CDR3, as DNA: TGTGCCAGCAGTCCGTTACAGGGTAACAATGAGCAGTTCTTC. Its translation is CASSPLQGNNEQFF.

For this clone: Germline and junction disagree at one end, which may indicate a read error. The J gene is TRBJ1-4, the V gene TRBV6-1, with no clear D. Germline V gene lookup returns CDR1 MNHNS and CDR2 SASEGT. This CDR3 has 11 residues. The CDR3 spells CASSELYGRNF. As DNA, the CDR3 is TGTGCCAGCAGTGAATTGTATGGCAGGAATTTT.

The gene calls are TRBV9 and TRBJ1-4; tentative D call: TRBD1 (5 bases). This CDR3 has 13 amino acids. Trimming took 1 base from V and 8 from J, leaving 9 bases between them. CDR1 is SGDLS and CDR2 is YYNGEE in the germline V gene. Here the CDR3 DNA reads TGTGCCAGCAGCGTACAGGGCGACGAAAAACTGTTTTTT. Protein sequence: CASSVQGDEKLFF.

The chain carries TRBV6-5 and TRBJ1-4; D uncertain. This CDR3 spans 16 amino acids. Germline CDR1 MNHEY, CDR2 SVGAGI. The V end lost 0 bases, the J end lost 4 bases, and 12 bases lay between the germline ends. CDR3 sequence (DNA): TGTGCCAGCAGTTACTCCAGGAACCCCCTTAATGAAAAACTGTTTTTT. Its protein product is CASSYSRNPLNEKLFF.

The rearrangement uses TRBV5-1 and TRBJ2-7; D is perhaps TRBD1 (5 bases). The CDR3 sequence is 15 residues long. Between the trimmed V and J ends, which lost 1 base and 0 bases, there was a span of 11 bases. Germline V gene data show CDR1 as SGHRS and CDR2 as YFSETQ. The CDR3 region has the DNA TGCGCCAGCAGCTTGACAGGTCAACCCTCCTACGAGCAGTACTTC. Translating gives CASSLTGQPSYEQYF.

This clone was detected once. CDR3 DNA: TGTGCCAGCAGCCAAGATCAAAACAGGGCATTAGGCTACACCTTC. Translated, it gives CASSQDQNRALGYTF. This sequence joins TRBV4-2 and TRBJ1-2, with D possibly matching TRBD1 (6 bases). The V end was cut by 0 bases, the J end by 8 bases, with 16 bases between. The CDR3 has 15 amino acids. The V gene's germline CDR1 is LGHNA and CDR2 YNFKEQ.

J is TRBJ2-1 and V is TRBV6-1, with 7 bases lining up with TRBD2. CDR3 length equals 11 residues. The trim removed 8 bases at V and 12 bases at J, leaving 7 bases unmatched. Germline CDR1 reads MNHNS; CDR2 reads SASEGT. DNA of the CDR3: TGTGCCAGCGGGGAGGGCCGATTGCAGTTCTTC. Amino acids: CASGEGRLQFF.

This chain uses TRBV19 with TRBJ2-7, with D perhaps matching TRBD1 (6 bases). Trimming removed 4 bases at V and 2 bases at J, with 15 bases between. The germline V gene has CDR1 LNHDA and CDR2 SQIVND (reference sequence). The CDR3 runs to 15 residues. DNA for the CDR3: TGTGCCAGTAGTACCTTCTCGACAGGTCCCTACGAGCAGTACTTC. This translates into CASSTFSTGPYEQYF.

CDR3 nucleotide sequence: TGTGCCAGCAGTGAACCCGGTGTGATTAACTATGGCTACACCTTC. Its protein is CASSEPGVINYGYTF. The V call is TRBV6-1, the J call TRBJ1-2; D remains unclear. The germline V gene has CDR1 MNHNS and CDR2 SASEGT. Trimming cost V 2 bases and J 1 base, with 11 bases left between them. CDR3 length: 15 residues.

The chain employs TRBV27 and TRBJ1-1; D may be TRBD1 (5 bases). The germline V gene encodes CDR1 MNHEY and CDR2 SMNVEV (reference sequence). The V end was cut by 4 bases, the J end by 4 bases, with 10 bases between. The CDR3 extends over 13 amino acids. CDR3 coding DNA: TGTGCCAGCAGTTGGGGGAGGGGCACTGAAGCTTTCTTT. Amino acid sequence: CASSWGRGTEAFF.

V usage is TRBV19 and J usage is TRBJ2-7; 8 bases are shared with TRBD1. Germline CDR1 reads LNHDA; CDR2 reads SQIVND (reference sequence). This CDR3 has 16 residues. V shed 3 bases, J shed 5 bases, and the junction held 12 bases outside the gene matches. The CDR3 is CASSITTLTGGNEQYF. The CDR3 DNA is TGTGCCAGTAGTATCACCACACTAACAGGGGGTAACGAGCAGTACTTC.

The rearrangement joins TRBV2 to TRBJ1-5; D gene uncertain. V lost 5 bases and J lost 1, with 6 bases in between. This CDR3 is 13 amino acids long. The germline V gene has CDR1 SNHLY and CDR2 FYNNEI. CDR3 amino acids: CASSRESNQPQHF. CDR3 sequence (DNA): TGTGCCAGCAGTCGGGAAAGCAATCAGCCCCAGCATTTT.

The chain recombines TRBV7-9 with TRBJ2-1; D uncertain. The V gene lost 4 bases and the J gene lost 6 bases, with 13 bases spanning the gap. Germline V gives CDR1 SEHNR, CDR2 FQNEAQ (reference sequence). The CDR3 covers 14 residues. CDR3 nucleotide sequence: TGTGCCAGCAGCTCCTACCTTCGAACCAATGAGCAGTTCTTC. Its translation: CASSSYLRTNEQFF.

The V gene is TRBV5-6, the J gene TRBJ2-1; D not certain. CDR1 SGHDT and CDR2 YYEEEE come from the germline V gene. The CDR3 loop spans 13 amino acids. The ends were cut back, 0 bases at V and 10 bases at J, with 11 bases in the middle. CDR3 nucleotide sequence: TGTGCCAGCAGCTTGGGGAGTCCTCGCGAGCAGTTCTTC. It specifies CASSLGSPREQFF.

V and J are TRBV4-2 and TRBJ2-1; 9 nucleotides line up with TRBD2. This CDR3 region has 16 residues. Trimming removed 0 bases from V and 9 bases from J; junction bases left unmatched: 9. The germline V gene encodes CDR1 LGHNA and CDR2 YNFKEQ. CDR3 DNA: TGTGCCAGCAGCCAAGATGCGAGGCTAGCGGGACGTGAGCAGTTCTTC. Translated: CASSQDARLAGREQFF.

The J gene is TRBJ2-3, the V gene TRBV7-9; 7 bases align to TRBD1. The CDR3 has 15 residues. V gave up 0 bases and J gave up 2 bases; unmatched junction bases: 2. Per germline, CDR1 SEHNR and CDR2 FQNEAQ (reference sequence). CDR3 DNA: TGTGCCAGCAGCTTAGCCGGGACAGCCACAGATACGCAGTATTTT. Translating it yields CASSLAGTATDTQYF.

The rearrangement uses TRBV6-6 and TRBJ2-7; possible D gene TRBD1, 5 bases. The V and J ends lost 8 bases and 2 bases respectively, with 10 bases between them. Germline CDR1 and CDR2: MNHNY and SVGAGI (reference sequence). This CDR3 region has 12 residues. CDR3 amino acids: CASQDSAYEQYF. DNA for the CDR3: TGTGCCAGCCAAGACAGCGCCTACGAGCAGTACTTC.

The rearrangement joins TRBV20-1 to TRBJ1-5; D not resolved. Germline V gene sequence: CDR1 DFQATT, CDR2 SNEGSKA (reference sequence). The length of the CDR3 is 11 residues. Trimming left V 3 bases short and J 9 bases short, with 9 bases between. The DNA of the CDR3 is TGCAGTGCTAGGAGGATGGGGCCCCAGCATTTT. It specifies CSARRMGPQHF.

The chain links TRBV30 to TRBJ2-2; D perhaps matches TRBD2 (6 bases). V was trimmed by 5 bases and J by 1 base, leaving 11 bases between them. Germline CDR1 reads GTSNPN; CDR2 reads SVGIG (reference sequence). The CDR3 runs 14 residues. CDR3 sequence: CAWGRGGNTGELFF. The CDR3 nucleotides read TGTGCCTGGGGTAGGGGAGGGAACACCGGGGAGCTGTTTTTT.